These T cell receptor beta chains were read from a single sample in a study of cytomegalovirus exposure and HLA in healthy donors. Method: immunoSEQ multiplex PCR; TCRdb's copy keeps in-frame clones and lacks some. The table records around 180,000 clones, about four fifths of them present only once. The sample comprised PBMCs. These receptors were collected from a man aged 18-30 years in good health and CMV-seronegative. Each CDR3 is given with its conserved first and last residue. Each record gives: V gene, D gene, J gene, clone size, CDR3 DNA, CDR3 protein. D genes are given only for firm matches. Size is stated for part of the rows, as once, few or many counts, or as a class when the clone is expanded.

V: TRBV28
D: TRBD2
J: TRBJ2-3
size: .
DNA: TGTGCCAGCAGAAGGACTAGCGGGAGTACACATACGCAGTATTTT
CDR3: CASRRTSGSTHTQYF

V: TRBV5-6
D: TRBD1
J: TRBJ2-2
size: .
DNA: TGTGCCAGCAGCTGCCCGGTTGGGGACAGGGGGTTTTCCGGGGAGCTGTTTTTT
CDR3: CASSCPVGDRGFSGELFF

V: TRBV7-8
D: TRBD1
J: TRBJ2-2
size: few
DNA: TGTGCCAGCAGCTTGCGACAGGGGTGGGGCCCCGGGGAGCTGTTTTTT
CDR3: CASSLRQGWGPGELFF

V: TRBV15
D: TRBD2
J: TRBJ2-7
size: .
DNA: TGTGCCACCAGCAGAGAGGGAGCGGGGGCCTACGAGCAGTACTTC
CDR3: CATSREGAGAYEQYF

V: TRBV4-3
D: TRBD1
J: TRBJ1-6
size: .
DNA: TGCGCCAGCAGCTTCTGGGACAGGGGGCTCTATAATTCACCCCTCCACTTT
CDR3: CASSFWDRGLYNSPLHF

V: TRBV18
D: .
J: TRBJ1-5
size: .
DNA: TGTGCCAGCTCACCGGACAGAAATCAGCCCCAGCATTTT
CDR3: CASSPDRNQPQHF

V: TRBV5-4
D: .
J: TRBJ2-1
size: .
DNA: TGTGCCAGCAGCTGGAAAACGCATCCGGGAAGCTCCTACAATGAGCAGTTCTTC
CDR3: CASSWKTHPGSSYNEQFF

V: TRBV5-4
D: TRBD2
J: TRBJ2-1
size: .
DNA: TGTGCCAGCAGCTTGGAAGGGACTAGCGGGATTGATGAGCAGTTCTTC
CDR3: CASSLEGTSGIDEQFF

V: TRBV7-8
D: TRBD1
J: TRBJ2-2
size: .
DNA: TGTGCCAGCAGCTCCCGACAGGGGCTTAAGGCCGGGGAGCTGTTTTTT
CDR3: CASSSRQGLKAGELFF

V: TRBV19
D: TRBD2
J: TRBJ2-7
size: .
DNA: TGTGCCAGTAGTATGGGGGGGAGCGAGCAGTACTTC
CDR3: CASSMGGSEQYF

V: TRBV27
D: .
J: TRBJ2-4
size: .
DNA: TGTGCCAGCAGTTTAAACGGGTATAAAGCCAAAAACATTCAGTACTTC
CDR3: CASSLNGYKAKNIQYF

V: TRBV5-4
D: TRBD1
J: TRBJ1-2
size: .
DNA: TGTGCCAGCAGCCTAACAGGGGAAGGCTATGGCTACACCTTC
CDR3: CASSLTGEGYGYTF

V: TRBV7-2
D: .
J: TRBJ2-5
size: .
DNA: TGTGCCAGCAGATCTCCCCGACTCACAGGGATAGAGACCCAGTACTTC
CDR3: CASRSPRLTGIETQYF

V: TRBV4-3
D: TRBD2
J: TRBJ2-4
size: .
DNA: TGCGCCAGCAGCCACACCCGACTAGCAGAAAACATTCAGTACTTC
CDR3: CASSHTRLAENIQYF

V: TRBV5-1
D: .
J: TRBJ2-7
size: once
DNA: TGCGCCAGCAACCCGGGTCCCGGAGCCTACGAGCAGTACTTC
CDR3: CASNPGPGAYEQYF

V: TRBV9
D: .
J: TRBJ2-5
size: .
DNA: TGTGCCAGCAGCGTAGATGAGGGAGAGACCCAGTACTTC
CDR3: CASSVDEGETQYF

V: TRBV11-2
D: .
J: TRBJ2-5
size: .
DNA: TGTGCCAGCAGCTTAGGGGTGGAGGATCCAGAGACCCAGTACTTC
CDR3: CASSLGVEDPETQYF

V: TRBV19
D: .
J: TRBJ1-5
size: .
DNA: TGTGCCAGTAGTTGGACACATAGCAATCAGCCCCAGCATTTT
CDR3: CASSWTHSNQPQHF

V: TRBV10-3
D: .
J: TRBJ2-5
size: .
DNA: TGTGCCATCAGTGGTCGAGAGACCCAGTACTTC
CDR3: CAISGRETQYF

V: TRBV19
D: TRBD2
J: TRBJ2-5
size: .
DNA: TGTGCCAGTAGTATCGATCGGCTAGCGGGAGGGGGAGAGACCCAGTACTTC
CDR3: CASSIDRLAGGGETQYF

V: TRBV18
D: TRBD2
J: TRBJ2-1
size: .
DNA: TGTGCCAGCTCACAGGGACTAGCGGAAGACTACAATGAGCAGTTCTTC
CDR3: CASSQGLAEDYNEQFF

V: TRBV7-2
D: TRBD1
J: TRBJ2-2
size: .
DNA: TGTGCCAGCAGCCCAGAGGGACAGGCGAACACCGGGGAGCTGTTTTTT
CDR3: CASSPEGQANTGELFF

V: TRBV4-3
D: .
J: TRBJ2-7
size: .
DNA: TGCGCCAGCAGCCAAAGGAAAGGAGACGACGAGCAGTACTTC
CDR3: CASSQRKGDDEQYF

V: TRBV13
D: TRBD2
J: TRBJ2-2
size: .
DNA: TGTGCCAGCAGCCACCTGGGGGGGGTTGACGGGGAGCTGTTTTTT
CDR3: CASSHLGGVDGELFF

V: TRBV15
D: .
J: TRBJ1-5
size: .
DNA: TGTGCCACCAGCAGCGCCCGGGGGGGGAGCAATCAGCCCCAGCATTTT
CDR3: CATSSARGGSNQPQHF

V: TRBV10-3
D: .
J: TRBJ1-5
size: .
DNA: TGTGCCATCAGTGAGTCGAAGGTTCTACTGGGAGGCAATCAGCCCCAGCATTTT
CDR3: CAISESKVLLGGNQPQHF

V: TRBV28
D: .
J: TRBJ2-7
size: .
DNA: TGTGCCAGCAGTTCCCCCGGCGGTTTTGTGGGTTACGAGCAGTACTTC
CDR3: CASSSPGGFVGYEQYF

V: TRBV7-2
D: TRBD2
J: TRBJ2-7
size: .
DNA: TGTGCCAGCAGCTCTAGCGGGAGGGCCTTGGGCGAGCAGTACTTC
CDR3: CASSSSGRALGEQYF

V: TRBV6-4
D: TRBD2
J: TRBJ2-1
size: .
DNA: TGTGCCAGCAGTAAACTAGCGGGGGAGTACAATGAGCAGTTCTTC
CDR3: CASSKLAGEYNEQFF

V: TRBV15
D: .
J: TRBJ2-7
size: .
DNA: TGTGCCACCAGCAGAAATCAGGCAGACGTTAAGGTCTACGAGCAGTACTTC
CDR3: CATSRNQADVKVYEQYF

V: TRBV18
D: TRBD2
J: TRBJ2-5
size: .
DNA: TGTGCCAGCTCACCTCCGGGACTAGCAGTTCTTGCGGAGACCCAGTACTTC
CDR3: CASSPPGLAVLAETQYF

V: TRBV4-3
D: TRBD2
J: TRBJ2-1
size: .
DNA: TGCGCCAGCAGCCAAGGACTAGCGGCTTACAATGAGCAGTTCTTC
CDR3: CASSQGLAAYNEQFF

V: TRBV7-9
D: .
J: TRBJ2-1
size: .
DNA: TGTGCCAGCAGCCCGCACCCACAGGGTACCTACAATGAGCAGTTCTTC
CDR3: CASSPHPQGTYNEQFF

V: TRBV7-2
D: TRBD2
J: TRBJ2-5
size: .
DNA: TGTGCCAGCAGCTGGACTAGACGGGGAGAGACCCAGTACTTC
CDR3: CASSWTRRGETQYF

V: TRBV9
D: .
J: TRBJ2-6
size: .
DNA: TGTGCCAGCAGCGAGGGGGACGCTGGGGCCAACGTCCTGACTTTC
CDR3: CASSEGDAGANVLTF

V: TRBV9
D: .
J: TRBJ1-3
size: .
DNA: TGTGCCAGCAGCGTAGGTCATGGGGTACAGGGCTCTGGAAACACCATATATTTT
CDR3: CASSVGHGVQGSGNTIYF

V: TRBV6-5
D: TRBD1
J: TRBJ1-6
size: .
DNA: TGTGCCAGCAGCGACAGGGCTAGGAATTCACCCCTCCACTTT
CDR3: CASSDRARNSPLHF

V: TRBV5-3
D: TRBD2
J: TRBJ2-7
size: few
DNA: TGTGCCAGAAGTCCACTAGCGCGGACCTACGAGCAGTACTTC
CDR3: CARSPLARTYEQYF

V: TRBV27
D: TRBD2
J: TRBJ2-7
size: .
DNA: TGTGCCAGCAGTTTATTGTGGCCGGGAGGGGGTGAGCAGTACTTC
CDR3: CASSLLWPGGGEQYF

V: TRBV9
D: .
J: TRBJ2-5
size: few
DNA: TGTGCCAGCAGCGCTCAAGAGACCCAGTACTTC
CDR3: CASSAQETQYF

V: TRBV6-6
D: .
J: TRBJ1-1
size: .
DNA: TGTGCCAGCAGCAACAGGGTGCACACTGAAGCTTTCTTT
CDR3: CASSNRVHTEAFF

V: TRBV5-1
D: .
J: TRBJ1-3
size: .
DNA: TGCGCCAGCATGGAAGACAGTTACTCTGGAAACACCATATATTTT
CDR3: CASMEDSYSGNTIYF

V: TRBV4-1
D: .
J: TRBJ1-2
size: .
DNA: TGCGCCAGCAGCCAAGATCGAAGGGGAGGGATGGATGGCTACACCTTC
CDR3: CASSQDRRGGMDGYTF

V: TRBV7-9
D: .
J: TRBJ1-6
size: .
DNA: TGTGCCAGCAGCGGAACCGGTTGGGGGCCAGCAGGATCACCCCTCCACTTT
CDR3: CASSGTGWGPAGSPLHF

V: TRBV7-6
D: .
J: TRBJ2-2
size: once
DNA: TGTGCCAGCAGTCGCGGCCACTTGAACACCGGGGAGCTGTTTTTT
CDR3: CASSRGHLNTGELFF

V: TRBV9
D: .
J: TRBJ2-1
size: once
DNA: TGTGCCAGCAGCGTAGTGGCTAGCAGGTACAATGAGCAGTTCTTC
CDR3: CASSVVASRYNEQFF